This TCR beta chain originates from a study of blood T cell repertoires in COVID-19. Study-level information: Sites in the United States, Italy and Spain provided acute and convalescent COVID-19 samples.

The V end was cut by 4 bases, the J end by 3 bases, with 28 bases between. The germline CDR1 and CDR2 sequences are MNHEY and SMNVEV (reference sequence). The CDR3 is 20 residues long. In Seattle, patients joined the study during active infection and were tracked longitudinally. Per the study methods: Estimates of nucleated cell counts were drawn from the amplification of reference gene primers. TCRdb's table, derived via immunoSEQ multiplex PCR, lists solely in-frame clones and lacks some. V and J calls and clone size come straight from that table; D and trimming were deduced from the DNA. The table lists some 390,000 clones, 89% of them singletons.

The sample taken for sequencing was peripheral blood. This TCR was recovered from a middle-aged woman with COVID-19, enrolled during active disease. The rearrangement uses TRBV27 and TRBJ1-3; no clear D. The chain's CDR3 is CASSSRSPGVVSRYGNTIYF. The CDR3 DNA reads TGTGCCAGCAGTTCACGGTCCCCGGGTGTTGTGAGCCGATATGGAAACACCATATATTTT.